There are many counts of the clone carrying this T cell receptor beta chain. Its antigen remains unknown. This entry comes from a study of T cell repertoires in cytomegalovirus infection. One entry per CDR3 protein results from TCRdb running MiXCR on the reads. Of 700,000 to 850,000 distinct CDR3 sequences detected, over 25% appear once; the ten largest clones hold 9.5% to 15%. The receptor was isolated from a human donor in good health (CMV status not recorded). Some clones in this sample may be carry-over from other donors' samples. This material consisted of cultured CD8+ T cells from PBMCs, taken from culture after CMV antigen stimulation.

The CDR3 spells CASSLGSRSDGYTF. The DNA for the CDR3 is TGTGCCAGCAGCTTAGGTAGCCGTTCGGATGGCTACACCTTC. The chain employs TRBV7-2 and TRBJ1-2, with unresolved D. Germline CDR1 reads SGHTA; CDR2 reads FQGNSA. V was trimmed by 1 base and J by 6 bases, leaving 12 bases between them. This CDR3 has 14 amino acids.